This T cell receptor beta chain was identified in a study of T-cell memory formation after mild COVID-19. Trimming shortened V by 3 bases and J by 0 bases, and 9 bases separated the two germline ends. CDR3 length equals 13 residues. In germline, CDR1 is SQVTM, CDR2 ANQGSEA. This clonotype was seen a handful of times. Its antigen remains unknown. TCRdb re-called the 5' RACE reads with MiXCR, one entry per CDR3 protein. The sample lists 250,000 to 400,000 distinct CDR3 sequences; 13% to 15% were seen once. Study-wide findings and caveats: Day 37-peaking second-wave clones had unconfirmed SARS-CoV-2 specificity. Mainly in CM and EM were contracting CD4+ clones; CD8+ were in EMRA.

Sequencing was performed on PBMCs or a T cell subset sorted from them (not recorded which). The gene calls are TRBV29-1 and TRBJ2-7; possibly TRBD2 for D (5 bases). This TCR came from a young man who had mild COVID-19 (a few samples of this study predate the infection). Cell type and time point are not known. The CDR3 DNA reads TGCAGCGTTGACGCGGGCGGCTCCTACGAGCAGTACTTC. Its protein product is CSVDAGGSYEQYF.